This TCR beta chain derives from a study of brain metastases from non-small cell lung cancer. Regarding this clone: The germline gene is not matched at one end of the junction; a read error may be the cause.

The CDR3 is 14 amino acids. Germline CDR1 is MNHEY and CDR2 is SVGEGT. Measured with immunoSEQ multiplex PCR; TCRdb has only the in-frame clones, and not every one. The repertoire holds about 1,400 clones, with over 75% as singletons. The receptor comes from a donor aged 40 or over with non-small cell lung cancer. The chain has TRBV6-2 or TRBV6-3 and TRBJ1-1; D possibly corresponds to TRBD1 (6 bases). The sequenced sample was tumor-adjacent normal tissue. Here the CDR3 reads CASSYYRVKTEAFF. DNA of the CDR3: TGTGCCAGCAGCTACTACAGGGTGAAGACTGAAGCTTTCTTT.